One sample yielded the 25 T cell receptor beta chains listed below, sequenced in a study of T cell responses to AZD1222 COVID-19 vaccine (dated by TCRdb to the early 2020s). Library preparation was by the immunoSEQ multiplex PCR assay. Entries here come from immuneACCESS through TCRdb and include only in-frame sequences with V and J called. Some clones fail to appear in such tables; in the studies checked, an unresolved V gene covers under half of the shortfall, and the cause of the remainder is unknown. The sample has approximately 100,000 clones on record, approximately 92% of them singletons. The top ten clones comprise roughly 1.1% of the sample. In the paper's terms, the time point label means: baseline before first vaccination. Sequenced here: peripheral blood, sampled on day 0 of AZD1222 vaccination. These receptors came from an adult in good health.

The chain uses TRBV15 and TRBJ1-2; a weak D match, TRBD1 (5 bases). Trimming took off 6 bases at V and 2 bases at J, with 10 bases between the two ends. Germline V CDR1 and CDR2: LNHNV, YYDKDF (reference sequence). The CDR3 covers 13 residues. CDR3 region: CATSVDRNYGYTF. The CDR3 DNA sequence: TGTGCCACCAGTGTCGACAGAAACTATGGCTACACCTTC.

This clone has a handful of counts. The CDR3 loop reads CASRTGTTNYGYTF. CDR3 in DNA: TGTGCCAGCAGAACAGGGACCACTAACTATGGCTACACCTTC. The V and J genes are TRBV2 and TRBJ1-2, with D perhaps matching TRBD1 (6 bases). V gave up 6 bases and J gave up 0 bases, with 11 bases separating them. CDR3 length equals 14 residues. Looked up from germline, CDR1 is SNHLY and CDR2 is FYNNEI.

The chain employs TRBV4-1 and TRBJ2-7; TRBD1 agrees at 9 bases. V trimming: 1 base; J trimming: 2 bases; junction bases outside the gene matches: 18. The CDR3 totals 20 residues. The germline V gene encodes CDR1 MGHRA and CDR2 YSYEKL. CDR3 sequence: CASSQGWEGQGWFDTYEQYF. The CDR3 DNA reads TGCGCCAGCAGCCAAGGGTGGGAAGGACAGGGGTGGTTTGACACCTACGAGCAGTACTTC.

V gene TRBV3-1 (or the pseudogene TRBV3-2) combines with J gene TRBJ1-1; the D is unclear. The CDR3 loop spans 14 amino acids. V was trimmed by 4 bases and J by 1 base, leaving 10 bases between them. Germline CDR1 LGHDT, CDR2 YNNKEL (reference sequence). CDR3 in DNA: TGTGCCAGCAGCCTTCACGGTAGGAACACTGAAGCTTTCTTT. Translation gives CASSLHGRNTEAFF.

The J gene is TRBJ2-6, the V gene TRBV28; possible D gene TRBD1, 6 bases. The germline V gene encodes CDR1 MDHEN and CDR2 SYDVKM. There are 17 residues in the CDR3. Trimming cost V 8 bases and J 2 bases, with 19 bases left between them. CDR3 in amino acids: CASSRRDIRPGANVLTF. Written as DNA, the CDR3 is TGTGCCAGCTCTCGACGGGACATTCGTCCTGGGGCCAACGTCCTGACTTTC.

V gene TRBV20-1 combines with J gene TRBJ2-7; D gene ambiguous. Germline CDR1 DFQATT, CDR2 SNEGSKA (reference sequence). The CDR3 totals 11 residues. V shed 4 bases and J shed 9 bases, with 13 bases lying between them. The CDR3 reads CSATPSTRQYF. The CDR3 DNA reads as TGCAGTGCTACCCCTTCAACGAGGCAGTACTTC.

V gene TRBV7-3 combines with J gene TRBJ2-1, with TRBD1 as a possible D gene (6 bases). Per germline, CDR1 SGHTA and CDR2 FQGTGA. Deletions cut 2 bases from V and 6 bases from J, with 11 bases between. This CDR3 comprises 14 residues. The CDR3 coding sequence is TGTGCCAGCAGCTTACTGGGACATCCCAATGAGCAGTTCTTC. It codes for CASSLLGHPNEQFF.

The chain employs TRBV10-2 and TRBJ1-2; D is ambiguous. Between the trimmed V and J ends, which lost 0 bases and 5 bases, there was a span of 10 bases. Germline assignment: CDR1 WSHSY and CDR2 SAAADI. This CDR3 comprises 14 residues. This chain's CDR3 is CASSESASQYGYTF. In DNA, the CDR3 is TGCGCCAGCAGTGAGTCCGCCAGCCAGTATGGCTACACCTTC.

V and J are TRBV4-1 and TRBJ2-3; tentatively, D is TRBD2 (5 bases). The CDR3 consists of 14 residues. Germline V gene data show CDR1 as MGHRA and CDR2 as YSYEKL. Between the trimmed V and J ends, which lost 0 bases and 2 bases, there was a span of 6 bases. The CDR3 here is CASSQEAVTDTQYF. The CDR3, as DNA: TGCGCCAGCAGCCAAGAAGCGGTCACAGATACGCAGTATTTT.

This clone appeared once. This chain uses TRBV27 with TRBJ1-4; D may be TRBD1 (6 bases). Trimming took 7 bases from V and 1 from J, leaving 13 bases between them. This CDR3 region has 15 residues. In germline, CDR1 is MNHEY, CDR2 SMNVEV (reference sequence). The CDR3 region is CASKRGGLTNEKLFF. For the CDR3, the DNA is TGTGCCAGCAAGAGGGGGGGGTTAACTAATGAAAAACTGTTTTTT.

V is TRBV19 and J is TRBJ2-1, with D tentatively TRBD1 (6 bases). The ends were cut back, 6 bases at V and 6 bases at J, with 12 bases in the middle. Germline values: CDR1 LNHDA, CDR2 SQIVND (reference sequence). The CDR3 runs 13 residues. In nucleotides, the CDR3 is TGTGCCAGTAGCACACAGGGCGGCAATGAGCAGTTCTTC. Translation: CASSTQGGNEQFF.

The chain uses TRBV6-5 and TRBJ2-5; the match to TRBD2 covers 9 bases. Germline CDR1 reads MNHEY; CDR2 reads SVGAGI. The CDR3 is 14 residues long. Unmatched junction bases numbered 5, after V lost 5 bases and J lost 4 bases. The CDR3: CASSHIAGVETQYF. The DNA for the CDR3 is TGTGCCAGCAGTCACATAGCGGGAGTAGAGACCCAGTACTTC.

The chain employs TRBV7-2 and TRBJ1-2, with TRBD1 matching 10 bases. The germline V gene has CDR1 SGHTA and CDR2 FQGNSA. The length of the CDR3 is 15 residues. Trimming removed 5 bases from V and 5 bases from J; junction bases left unmatched: 8. The CDR3 DNA is TGTGCCAGCAGCCCAGGGGGGACAGGGGTTTATGGCTACACCTTC. Translated, it gives CASSPGGTGVYGYTF. Drawing the rest from reference TRBV7-2 and TRBJ1-2, the complete variable domain is GAGVSQSPSNKVTEKGKDVELRCDPISGHTALYWYRQSLGQGLEFLIYFQGNSAPDKSGLPSDRFSAERTGGSVSTLTIQRTQQEDSAVYLCASSPGGTGVYGYTFGSGTRLTVV.

The chain recombines TRBV27 with TRBJ2-7; TRBD1 matches 8 bases. J was trimmed by 7 bases and V by 4 bases; bases with no gene match: 6. The CDR3 totals 13 residues. CDR1 and CDR2 (germline): MNHEY, SMNVEV (reference sequence). The CDR3 DNA follows: TGTGCCAGCAGTTCAGGGACAGGACGGGAGCAGTACTTC. Its protein product is CASSSGTGREQYF.

The chain couples TRBV5-1 to TRBJ2-1; 10 bases are shared with TRBD2. Trimming removed 1 base from V and 4 bases from J; junction bases left unmatched: 8. This CDR3 spans 17 amino acids. The germline CDR1 and CDR2 sequences are SGHRS and YFSETQ. CDR3 sequence reads: CASSLTASGGLYNEQFF. CDR3 sequence (DNA): TGCGCCAGCAGCTTGACGGCTAGCGGGGGCCTTTACAATGAGCAGTTCTTC.

V is TRBV29-1 and J is TRBJ2-1; 11 bases line up with TRBD2. Germline V lookup: CDR1 SQVTM, CDR2 ANQGSEA. J gave up 2 bases and V 1 base, and 10 bases lay outside the gene matches. This CDR3 comprises 18 residues. CDR3 in amino acids: CSVEGLAGLSTAYNEQFF. CDR3 nucleotides: TGCAGCGTTGAAGGACTAGCGGGACTCTCGACTGCCTACAATGAGCAGTTCTTC.

The chain joins TRBV7-3 to TRBJ1-5, with 11 bases lining up with TRBD1. V dropped 5 bases and J dropped 0; count of bases not matched to a gene: 6. CDR3 size: 17 residues. Germline values: CDR1 SGHTA, CDR2 FQGTGA. The CDR3, as DNA: TGTGCCAGCAGCATACGGGACAGGGGGTATAGCAATCAGCCCCAGCATTTT. It codes for CASSIRDRGYSNQPQHF. The full variable domain, in which reference TRBV7-3 and TRBJ1-5 provide the parts outside the CDR3, is GAGVSQTPSNKVTEKGKYVELRCDPISGHTALYWYRQSLGQGPEFLIYFQGTGAADDSGLPNDRFFAVRPEGSVSTLKIQRTERGDSAVYLCASSIRDRGYSNQPQHFGDGTRLSIL.

This clone is a singleton in its sample. The V gene is TRBV6-5, the J gene TRBJ2-7; either TRBD1 or TRBD2 may supply D (5 bases each). Per the germline V gene, CDR1 is MNHEY and CDR2 is SVGAGI. The CDR3 has 12 amino acids. The V gene lost 9 bases and the J gene lost 9 bases, with 18 bases spanning the gap. This CDR3 is CASGTLPVGQYF. Written as DNA, the CDR3 is TGTGCCAGTGGGACCCTCCCTGTCGGGCAGTACTTC.

CDR3 amino acids: CASHSTDTQYF. The CDR3 nucleotides read TGTGCCAGCCATAGCACAGATACGCAGTATTTT. J is TRBJ2-3 and V is TRBV27; D is unresolved. This CDR3 has 11 amino acids. CDR1 MNHEY and CDR2 SMNVEV come from the germline V gene (reference sequence). Trimming shortened V by 8 bases and J by 0 bases, and 3 bases separated the two germline ends.

CDR3 in amino acids: CASSDSIGHIQYF. The CDR3 nucleotides read TGTGCCAGCAGTGACTCGATTGGACACATTCAGTACTTC. This chain uses TRBV6-4 with TRBJ2-4; D gene unclear. Trimming took off 0 bases at V and 8 bases at J, with 8 bases between the two ends. This CDR3 has 13 residues. Germline V gene sequence: CDR1 MRHNA, CDR2 SNTAGT.

CDR3 nucleotide sequence: TGTGCCAGCAGCCGGGACAGGGAAACTTCTGGAAACACCATATATTTT. Its translation: CASSRDRETSGNTIYF. J is TRBJ1-3 and V is TRBV27; 9 bases agree with TRBD1. From germline, CDR1 is MNHEY and CDR2 SMNVEV (reference sequence). This CDR3 contains 16 residues. V lost 6 bases to trimming and J lost 1 base; unmatched junction nucleotides: 7.

The chain uses TRBV5-6 and TRBJ1-2; tentative D call: TRBD1 (6 bases). CDR1 and CDR2 (germline): SGHDT, YYEEEE. The CDR3 totals 14 residues. V lost 0 bases and J lost 5, with 11 bases in between. CDR3 sequence (DNA): TGTGCCAGCAGCTTGGTGGGGGGCGCATATGGCTACACCTTC. It encodes CASSLVGGAYGYTF.

This clone was recorded only once. This chain joins TRBV3-1 (or the pseudogene TRBV3-2) and TRBJ2-6; D unresolved. Germline loops: CDR1 LGHDT, CDR2 YNNKEL (reference sequence). This CDR3 spans 16 amino acids. Trimming left V 4 bases short and J 3 bases short, with 13 bases between. The CDR3 here is CASSLDWVVGANVLTF. DNA for the CDR3: TGTGCCAGCAGCCTAGACTGGGTTGTTGGGGCCAACGTCCTGACTTTC.

The CDR3 nucleotides read TGTGCCAGCAGCACAGGGGCACGCACAGATACGCAGTATTTT. Translated: CASSTGARTDTQYF. This chain links TRBV5-6 with TRBJ2-3; 7 nucleotides align to TRBD1. This CDR3 contains 14 residues. CDR1 is SGHDT, CDR2 YYEEEE, per germline. The V and J ends lost 4 bases and 1 base, in that order; junction bases with no gene match: 3. Full variable domain (outside the CDR3, taken from reference TRBV5-6 and TRBJ2-3): DAGVTQSPTHLIKTRGQQVTLRCSPKSGHDTVSWYQQALGQGPQFIFQYYEEEERQRGNFPDRFSGHQFPNYSSELNVNALLLGDSALYLCASSTGARTDTQYFGPGTRLTVL.

The V call is TRBV6-4, the J call TRBJ1-6, with D perhaps matching TRBD1 (5 bases). CDR1 and CDR2 (germline): MRHNA, SNTAGT. Trimming pared 8 bases from V and 0 bases from J, leaving 11 bases between. This CDR3 has 15 amino acids. In DNA form, the CDR3 reads TGTGCCAGCTCTAGTGACAGCTCCTATAATTCACCCCTCCACTTT. Translated, it gives CASSSDSSYNSPLHF.